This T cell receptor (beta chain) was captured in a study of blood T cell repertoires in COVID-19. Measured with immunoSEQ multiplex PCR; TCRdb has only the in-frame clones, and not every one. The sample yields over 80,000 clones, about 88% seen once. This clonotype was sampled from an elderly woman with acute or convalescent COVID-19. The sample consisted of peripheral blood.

The CDR3 DNA reads TGTGCCAGCAGCGTACAAGGGGGAGCTGAAGCTTTCTTT. Translation gives CASSVQGGAEAFF. V gene TRBV9 combines with J gene TRBJ1-1, with a possible D match to TRBD1 (6 bases). CDR3 size: 13 residues. With 1 base removed from V and 6 bases from J, the gap between germline ends came to 10 bases. Germline CDR1 SGDLS, CDR2 YYNGEE.